The source of this T cell receptor beta chain is a study of cytomegalovirus exposure and HLA in healthy donors. Looking at the study overall: Across a few hundred genotyped donors, 81% landed in the Caucasian-associated ancestry cluster. Overall study findings and caveats: Indistinguishable V segments, including TRBV6-2 and TRBV6-3, were excluded. The investigators catalogued 150 to 200 TCR beta chains as cytomegalovirus-associated.

The CDR3 loop spans 12 amino acids. Germline V gene sequence: CDR1 SGHRS, CDR2 YFSETQ. Trimming pared 4 bases from V and 6 bases from J, leaving 9 bases between. A multiplex PCR was run with 60 Vbeta primers and 13 Jbeta primers. Libraries were prepared by immunoSEQ multiplex PCR; TCRdb keeps only in-frame clonotypes and omits some of them. Of 210,000 or so clones listed, around four fifths are singletons. A note on this clone: Its antigen is still unknown.

This clonotype was sampled from a woman aged 60 to 75 in good health and CMV-seropositive. The sequencing sample was made of PBMCs. The chain employs TRBV5-1 and TRBJ2-3; no firm D call. The CDR3: CASSRSDDTQYF. CDR3 bases: TGCGCCAGCAGCCGGTCCGATGATACGCAGTATTTT.